Listed below are T cell receptor beta chains from one sample, sequenced in a study of T cell changes during pregnancy in multiple sclerosis. The assay was immunoSEQ multiplex PCR, and TCRdb's table has in-frame clones only and misses some. The table records about 69,000 clones, more than 85% of them present only once. Material: peripheral blood, obtained before pregnancy. The receptors here all came from a female donor with multiple sclerosis, enrolled in a pregnancy study. Both conserved end residues are trimmed from each CDR3. The order of the fields is V gene, clone size, CDR3 protein. A row's size may be missing; if present it is once, few, many or a size class.

>TRBV5-6|-
ASSHSGFPTYEQY
>TRBV4-1|-
ASSQDGGGSGANVLT
>TRBV29-1|-
SAATDQAPSTEAF
>TRBV29-1|-
SDDGGSSYNEQF
>TRBV5-6|-
ASSLSDRGLRETQY
>TRBV5-1|-
ASSRPKLDTETNYGYT
>TRBV6-5|-
ASSYWQGRADTQY
>TRBV7-2|-
ASSLVRDTYGYT
>TRBV7-9|-
ASESGLAGVEQY
>TRBV5-1|-
ASSLGADNEQF
>TRBV5-5|-
ASSHYRSADTQY
>TRBV18|-
ASSPGQGGSNQPQH
>TRBV11-2|-
ASRPWAETTNTGELF
>TRBV5-1|-
ASSQGLAGSTAGELF
>TRBV7-9|-
ASSLGPEGGQETQY
>TRBV5-1|-
ASSLDSRGVREQY
>TRBV7-9|-
ASSLVDRGLGYT
>TRBV6-1|-
ASSGTSGQLGYT
>TRBV25-1|-
ASRSAGRGQPQH
>TRBV2|-
ASIKFSNAMRVFFYGYT
>TRBV6-6|-
ASSLTSGGALYEQY
>TRBV18|-
ASSPIYSPGEQY
>TRBV4-1|-
ASSQDDRGTDTQY
>TRBV18|-
ASSLAPAEQY
>TRBV19|-
ASSPGLNQPQH
>TRBV29-1|-
SVELQEGVGYT
>TRBV27|-
ASSLSDPRFAGLGGELF
>TRBV19|-
ASSIWQANTEAF
>TRBV4-3|-
ASSQYGGSSYEQY
>TRBV10-3|-
AIRGPGDYEQY
>TRBV6-5|once
ASTSLGAGYNEQF
>TRBV30|-
AWGSGQETQY
>TRBV27|-
ASSAWAAGDYEQY
>TRBV6-5|few
ASSTTETYGYT
>TRBV4-1|-
ASSQEYRDRALLGDNEQF
>TRBV5-1|-
ASSWQNTNYGYT
>TRBV10-3|-
ASRLAGDTGELF
>TRBV6-1|-
ASSDTQGAQETQY
>TRBV7-9|-
ATEPGQENTEAF
>TRBV6-5|-
ASSSFLAGGAYEQY
>TRBV5-1|once
ASSTDGGTDTQY
>TRBV19|-
ASIRGGANEKLF
>TRBV5-1|once
ASSLDSAGNTIY
>TRBV2|-
ASSGGENYGYT
>TRBV4-2|-
ASSQEETSGGGEQF
>TRBV27|once
ASSHDRGGQPQH
>TRBV21-1|-
ASSKVDGLPRAEAF
>TRBV30|-
AWSDGRSTDTQY
>TRBV6-1|-
ASTEAPGQYTGELF
>TRBV14|-
ASSQEGTGWYGYT